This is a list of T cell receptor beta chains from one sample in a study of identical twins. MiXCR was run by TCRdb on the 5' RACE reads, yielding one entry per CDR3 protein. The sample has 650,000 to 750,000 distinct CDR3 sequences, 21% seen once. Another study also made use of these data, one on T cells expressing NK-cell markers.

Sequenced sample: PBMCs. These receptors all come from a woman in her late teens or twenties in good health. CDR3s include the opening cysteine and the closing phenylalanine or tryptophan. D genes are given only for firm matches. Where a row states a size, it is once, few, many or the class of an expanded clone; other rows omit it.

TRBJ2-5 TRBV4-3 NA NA CASSQERWETQYF TGCGCCAGCAGCCAAGAAAGATGGGAGACCCAGTACTTC
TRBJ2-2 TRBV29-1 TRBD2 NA CSVGTGTRGTGELFF TGCAGCGTCGGAACCGGGACTAGAGGCACCGGGGAGCTGTTTTTT
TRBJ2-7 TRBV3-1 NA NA CASSQGAGGASYEQYF TGTGCCAGCAGCCAAGGAGCAGGGGGGGCTTCCTACGAGCAGTACTTC
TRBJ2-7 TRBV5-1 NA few CASRGELDEQYF TGCGCCAGCAGGGGAGAGTTAGACGAGCAGTACTTC
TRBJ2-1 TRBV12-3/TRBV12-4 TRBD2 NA CASSISGTYNEQFF TGTGCCAGCAGTATTAGCGGGACCTACAATGAGCAGTTCTTC
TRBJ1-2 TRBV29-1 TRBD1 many CSVERAGQGNGYTF TGCAGCGTTGAAAGGGCGGGACAGGGAAATGGCTACACCTTC
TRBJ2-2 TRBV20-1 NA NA CSATSRVNTGELFF TGCAGTGCTACATCCAGGGTGAACACCGGGGAGCTGTTTTTT
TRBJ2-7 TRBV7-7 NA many CASSPGGPNEQYF TGTGCTAGCAGCCCCGGAGGGCCCAACGAGCAGTACTTC
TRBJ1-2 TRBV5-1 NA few CASSPGDWTSNYGYTF TGCGCCAGCAGCCCTGGCGATTGGACGAGTAACTATGGCTACACCTTC
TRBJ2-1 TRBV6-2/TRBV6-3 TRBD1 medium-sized CASSYSGTGGYEQFF TGTGCCAGCAGTTACTCCGGGACAGGGGGCTATGAGCAGTTCTTC
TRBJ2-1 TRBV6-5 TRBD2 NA CASSYSVSSGRGNEQFF TGTGCCAGCAGTTACTCCGTTTCTAGCGGGAGGGGGAATGAGCAGTTCTTC